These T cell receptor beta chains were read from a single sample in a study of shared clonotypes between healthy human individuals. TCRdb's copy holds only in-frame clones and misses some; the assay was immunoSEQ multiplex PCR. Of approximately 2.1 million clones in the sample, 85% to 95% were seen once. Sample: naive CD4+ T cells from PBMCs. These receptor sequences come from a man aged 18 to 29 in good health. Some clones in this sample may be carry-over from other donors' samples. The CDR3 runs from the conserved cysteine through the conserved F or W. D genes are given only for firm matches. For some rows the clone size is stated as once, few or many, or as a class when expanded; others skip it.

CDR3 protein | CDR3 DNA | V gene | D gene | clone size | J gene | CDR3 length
CATKRLDRELNEQFF | TGTGCCACCAAGAGATTAGACAGGGAGTTGAATGAGCAGTTCTTC | TRBV6-1 | TRBD1 | NA | TRBJ2-1 | 15
CASSVQVGVLWNEQFF | TGTGCCAGTAGTGTACAGGTAGGGGTTCTCTGGAATGAGCAGTTCTTC | TRBV19 | NA | NA | TRBJ2-1 | 16
CSVEGWEANEQFF | TGCAGCGTTGAAGGGTGGGAGGCCAATGAGCAGTTCTTC | TRBV29-1 | NA | NA | TRBJ2-1 | 13
CASSPSRGSTEAFF | TGCGCCAGCAGTCCCTCTCGGGGATCCACTGAAGCTTTCTTT | TRBV10-1 | NA | NA | TRBJ1-1 | 14
CASSEVSTGELFF | TGTGCCAGCAGTGAAGTGAGCACCGGGGAGCTGTTTTTT | TRBV6-1 | NA | NA | TRBJ2-2 | 13
CASSFITNTGELFF | TGTGCCAGCAGCTTCATCACGAACACCGGGGAGCTGTTTTTT | TRBV5-5 | NA | NA | TRBJ2-2 | 14
CASRLEGASNQPQHF | TGCGCCAGCAGGTTAGAAGGGGCCAGCAATCAGCCCCAGCATTTT | TRBV5-1 | NA | NA | TRBJ1-5 | 15
CASSLAPGQGGYEQYF | TGCGCCAGCAGCTTGGCCCCCGGACAGGGAGGCTACGAGCAGTACTTC | TRBV5-1 | TRBD1 | NA | TRBJ2-7 | 16
CSETSGSSYNEQFF | TGCAGCGAGACTAGCGGGAGCTCCTACAATGAGCAGTTCTTC | TRBV29-1 | TRBD2 | NA | TRBJ2-1 | 14
CASSFGGTTNYGYTF | TGTGCCAGCAGTTTCGGGGGGACGACTAACTATGGCTACACCTTC | TRBV28 | NA | NA | TRBJ1-2 | 15
CASQLGIGRNTEAFF | TGCGCCAGCCAGCTTGGGATTGGGAGGAACACTGAAGCTTTCTTT | TRBV5-1 | NA | NA | TRBJ1-1 | 15
CSVGLAATDRRFF | TGCAGCGTCGGACTAGCGGCTACCGACAGGCGGTTCTTC | TRBV29-1 | TRBD2 | NA | TRBJ2-1 | 13
CASSSRDQPDNYGYTF | TGTGCCAGCTCATCCCGGGACCAGCCGGACAACTATGGCTACACCTTC | TRBV18 | NA | once | TRBJ1-2 | 16
CASSPDRAKETQYF | TGTGCCAGCAGTCCCGACAGGGCGAAAGAGACCCAGTACTTC | TRBV2 | TRBD1 | NA | TRBJ2-5 | 14
CASSFAGGDRGLTGELFF | TGTGCCAGCAGCTTTGCCGGTGGCGACAGGGGGCTAACCGGGGAGCTGTTTTTT | TRBV5-4 | TRBD1 | NA | TRBJ2-2 | 18
CASRLQGPGYTF | TGTGCCAGTCGGCTACAGGGCCCAGGCTACACCTTC | TRBV6-1 | NA | NA | TRBJ1-2 | 12
CASSQVGEGPQHF | TGCGCCAGCAGCCAAGTGGGCGAGGGGCCCCAGCATTTT | TRBV4-1 | NA | NA | TRBJ1-5 | 13
CASSFNQPQHF | TGTGCCAGCAGTTTCAATCAGCCCCAGCATTTT | TRBV28 | NA | NA | TRBJ1-5 | 11
CASSPPPVGTDTQYF | TGCGCCAGCAGCCCTCCCCCGGTGGGAACAGATACGCAGTATTTT | TRBV5-1 | NA | NA | TRBJ2-3 | 15
CASGLWRSNTEAFF | TGTGCTAGTGGTTTGTGGCGGAGTAACACTGAAGCTTTCTTT | TRBV12-5 | NA | few | TRBJ1-1 | 14
CASSETGGSHEQYF | TGTGCCAGCAGCGAAACAGGGGGTTCCCACGAGCAGTACTTC | TRBV6-5 | TRBD1 | NA | TRBJ2-7 | 14
CASSEPGTADNEQFF | TGTGCCAGTAGTGAACCCGGGACTGCTGACAATGAGCAGTTCTTC | TRBV19 | NA | NA | TRBJ2-1 | 15
CASRSGTSTDTQYF | TGTGCCAGCAGGTCCGGGACTAGCACAGATACGCAGTATTTT | TRBV28 | NA | once | TRBJ2-3 | 14
CASSFSWDRGEKLFF | TGTGCCAGCAGCTTCAGCTGGGACAGGGGCGAAAAACTGTTTTTT | TRBV7-6 | TRBD1 | NA | TRBJ1-4 | 15
CASSYSRVGANVLTF | TGTGCCAGCAGTTACTCGAGGGTTGGGGCCAACGTCCTGACTTTC | TRBV6-5 | NA | NA | TRBJ2-6 | 15
CASSLGVSRSYEQYF | TGCGCCAGCAGCTTGGGAGTGTCCCGCTCCTACGAGCAGTACTTC | TRBV5-1 | NA | NA | TRBJ2-7 | 15
CASRPRTGFQETQYF | TGTGCCAGCAGACCCAGGACAGGTTTTCAAGAGACCCAGTACTTC | TRBV6-6 | TRBD1 | NA | TRBJ2-5 | 15
CASSTIAGHSYNEQFF | TGTGCCAGCAGCACAATAGCGGGACACTCCTACAATGAGCAGTTCTTC | TRBV7-9 | TRBD2 | NA | TRBJ2-1 | 16
CASSTNPKDCQDTIYF | TGTGCCAGCAGCACAAATCCCAAGGACTGTCAAGACACCATATATTTT | TRBV7-3 | NA | NA | TRBJ1-3 | 16
CASSLARVGAQPQHF | TGTGCCAGCAGCTTAGCGCGGGTCGGGGCTCAGCCCCAGCATTTT | TRBV7-2 | NA | NA | TRBJ1-5 | 15
CASSIYPGRNPREQFF | TGTGCCAGCAGTATTTACCCGGGACGAAACCCGCGTGAGCAGTTCTTC | TRBV7-8 | NA | NA | TRBJ2-1 | 16
CASTSRQGSTGELFF | TGTGCCAGCACTTCTCGTCAGGGTAGCACCGGGGAGCTGTTTTTT | TRBV28 | NA | NA | TRBJ2-2 | 15
CASSVTSGSYEQFF | TGTGCCAGCAGCGTGACTAGCGGGAGCTATGAGCAGTTCTTC | TRBV9 | TRBD2 | NA | TRBJ2-1 | 14
CASSLEGWVTGELFF | TGCGCCAGCAGCTTGGAGGGATGGGTCACCGGGGAGCTGTTTTTT | TRBV5-1 | NA | NA | TRBJ2-2 | 15
CASGGLGETQYF | TGTGCCAGCGGGGGCCTGGGGGAGACCCAGTACTTC | TRBV9 | NA | NA | TRBJ2-5 | 12
CSVEAGAGETQYF | TGCAGCGTTGAAGCGGGGGCGGGGGAGACCCAGTACTTC | TRBV29-1 | NA | NA | TRBJ2-5 | 13
CASSNGQPVNYGYTF | TGCGCCAGCAGCAACGGACAGCCGGTAAACTATGGCTACACCTTC | TRBV5-1 | NA | once | TRBJ1-2 | 15
CASSYSIQTVGNTIYF | TGTGCCAGCAGTTACTCGATACAGACAGTTGGAAACACCATATATTTT | TRBV6-5 | NA | NA | TRBJ1-3 | 16
CASSQEWGGQGARYGYTF | TGCGCCAGCAGCCAAGAGTGGGGAGGACAGGGGGCTCGGTATGGCTACACCTTC | TRBV4-3 | TRBD1 | NA | TRBJ1-2 | 18
CASRRQAEGYTF | TGTGCCAGCCGCAGACAGGCCGAGGGCTACACCTTC | TRBV6-5 | NA | NA | TRBJ1-2 | 12
CASSLSSGGAKNIQYF | TGCGCCAGCAGCTTGAGTAGCGGGGGAGCCAAAAACATTCAGTACTTC | TRBV5-1 | TRBD2 | NA | TRBJ2-4 | 16
CASSEATSGFKETQYF | TGTGCCAGCAGTGAAGCGACTAGCGGGTTCAAAGAGACCCAGTACTTC | TRBV2 | TRBD2 | once | TRBJ2-5 | 16
CAWGGTGGSNQPQHF | TGTGCCTGGGGCGGGACAGGTGGGAGCAATCAGCCCCAGCATTTT | TRBV30 | TRBD1 | NA | TRBJ1-5 | 15
CASSHPLGQGTYEQYF | TGTGCCAGCAGCCATCCTCTGGGGCAGGGGACCTACGAGCAGTACTTC | TRBV14 | NA | once | TRBJ2-7 | 16
CASSLRGPPNTGELFF | TGTGCCAGCAGCTTAAGGGGGCCCCCGAACACCGGGGAGCTGTTTTTT | TRBV7-9 | TRBD1 | NA | TRBJ2-2 | 16
CASSVRAGNEQFF | TGTGCCAGCAGTGTACGGGCGGGCAATGAGCAGTTCTTC | TRBV2 | NA | once | TRBJ2-1 | 13
CASSLHRDDSLPETQYF | TGTGCCAGCAGTCTCCACCGGGACGACTCGCTCCCCGAGACCCAGTACTTC | TRBV28 | NA | NA | TRBJ2-5 | 17
CAWSVSGAGGGQPQHF | TGTGCCTGGAGTGTCTCGGGGGCTGGGGGGGGTCAGCCCCAGCATTTT | TRBV30 | NA | NA | TRBJ1-5 | 16
CAWNLQSNEKLFF | TGTGCCTGGAATCTACAGTCGAATGAAAAACTGTTTTTT | TRBV30 | NA | NA | TRBJ1-4 | 13
CASTRDTAANEKLFF | TGTGCCAGCACCCGGGACACTGCAGCTAATGAAAAACTGTTTTTT | TRBV11-2 | NA | NA | TRBJ1-4 | 15